This TCR beta chain was found in a study of T cells in Graves' hyperthyroidism and ophthalmopathy. Points from the study as a whole: The model anticipated ophthalmopathy a median about six months pre-onset.

CDR1 is SGHKS, CDR2 YYEKEE, per germline (reference sequence). V dropped 5 bases and J dropped 3 bases, with 18 bases sitting between them. The CDR3 runs to 15 residues. Exclusion criteria comprised uncontrolled infection, other autoimmune disease, pregnancy or lactation. Diagnosis rested on symptoms, serum thyroxine and TRAb, thyroid ultrasound, and orbital computed tomography. Template material for amplifying TCR beta CDR3 regions consisted of RNA transcripts. TCR CDR3 underwent first-round RT-PCR with the HTBI primer set. TCRdb reprocessed the multiplex PCR reads via MiXCR and lists one record per CDR3 protein. This table holds 450,000 to 700,000 distinct CDR3 sequences, just over 45% found once. In this sample, this clonotype turned up many times. Its antigen is unknown.

The chain uses TRBV5-5 and TRBJ2-7, with TRBD1 as a possible D gene (5 bases). The source of this sequence is an adult woman with Graves' disease, either hyperthyroidism or ophthalmopathy (not recorded which). The sequenced sample consisted of peripheral blood or thyroid tissue (not recorded which). CDR3 sequence reads: CASSDLRTGVYEQYF. The CDR3 DNA is TGTGCCAGCAGTGACTTACGCACAGGAGTCTACGAGCAGTACTTC.